The sequence of this T cell receptor beta chain was determined in a study of blood T cell repertoires in COVID-19 (dated by TCRdb to 2018 to 2020). Context from the whole study: The collaborator samples originated in the United States, Italy and Spain and spanned the acute and convalescent phases of COVID-19. The repertoires were released in a freely available public database meant as a resource for research on the immune response to SARS-CoV-2. The dataset comprised deeply sampled blood TCRbeta repertoires from subjects exposed to, actively infected with, or recovered from COVID-19. Where available, HLA class I and class II types were taken from metadata supplied by the sample provider and were not determined by assay-based typing. The material from the prospective study consisted of cDNA or gDNA derived from T cells, B-cell-depleted T cells, or PBMCs. The sample metadata nearly always contained a de-identified subject ID, COVID-19 status, age in years and sex. Samples were obtained from the ongoing ImmuneRACE study (first 160 participants) and from about 1,300 subjects provided by 6 global collaborators.

The paper's findings and limits, for the study overall: The quantity of clinical and demographic metadata differed by source and by participant and was supplied without curation.

The collaborating institutions used their own protocols to collect whole blood in K2EDTA tubes. For TCRbeta analysis, collaborators shipped samples in one of three forms: frozen whole blood, isolated PBMCs, or DNA extracted from either of those sample types. The germline V gene encodes CDR1 SGHVS and CDR2 FNYEAQ. The CDR3 goes from the cysteine to the phenylalanine over 18 residues. CDR3 DNA only is kept here, 54 bases in frame from base 1. V is cut by 0 bases and J by 2 bases, and the space between the germline ends is 18 bases. TCRbeta CDR3 regions were amplified from genomic DNA using the immunoSEQ Assay, a bias-controlled multiplex PCR. The study's processing was this. The number of nucleated cells in each sample was estimated from the amplification of reference gene primers within the assay. Sequence reads were collapsed and filtered to measure the absolute abundance of every unique TCRbeta CDR3 rearrangement. For each sample, productive Simpson clonality was calculated as the square root of Simpson's diversity index over productive rearrangements. TCRdb's version of the immuneACCESS table is confined to in-frame rearrangements and falls short of the full clone set. An unresolved V gene accounts for under half of the shortfall where checked; the remainder is of unknown origin. That table is the source of V, J and clone size, and D and trimming were worked out from the DNA. For this sample the table gives over 75,000 clones, of which 75% to 95% were detected only once. The ten largest clones add up to under 2.5% of the sample.

Worth noting for this clone: Its antigen is unknown. No per-base quality is available; no much larger clone lies one base away.

This sequence originates from a human donor with active COVID-19. The donor label of this sample is uncertain. The sample was peripheral blood. This receptor chain uses TRBV7-6 and TRBJ2-3; TRBD2 could be the D gene, as 7 bases match. The CDR3 loop reads CASSLAGGGAVDTDTQYF. Read as DNA, the sequence is TGTGCCAGCAGCTTAGCGGGCGGGGGCGCGGTGGACACAGATACGCAGTATTTT.